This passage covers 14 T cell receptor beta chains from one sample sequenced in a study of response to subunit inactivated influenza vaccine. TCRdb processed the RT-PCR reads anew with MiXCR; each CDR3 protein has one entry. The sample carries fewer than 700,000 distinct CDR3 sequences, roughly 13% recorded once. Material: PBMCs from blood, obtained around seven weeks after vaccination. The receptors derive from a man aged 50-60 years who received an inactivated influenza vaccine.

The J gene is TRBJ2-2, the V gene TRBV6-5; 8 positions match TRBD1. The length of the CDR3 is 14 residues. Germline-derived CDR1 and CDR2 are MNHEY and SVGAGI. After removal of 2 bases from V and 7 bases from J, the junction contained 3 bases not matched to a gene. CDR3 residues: CASSYGQGGGELFF. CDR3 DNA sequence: TGTGCCAGCAGTTACGGACAGGGAGGCGGGGAGCTGTTTTTT.

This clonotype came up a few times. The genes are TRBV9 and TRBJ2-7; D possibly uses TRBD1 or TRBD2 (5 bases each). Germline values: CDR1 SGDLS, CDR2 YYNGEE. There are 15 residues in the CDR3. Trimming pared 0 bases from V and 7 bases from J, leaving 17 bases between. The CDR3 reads CASSVDDMGVDEQYF. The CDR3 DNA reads TGTGCCAGCAGCGTAGATGATATGGGGGTTGATGAGCAGTACTTC. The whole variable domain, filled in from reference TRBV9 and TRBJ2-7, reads DSGVTQTPKHLITATGQRVTLRCSPRSGDLSVYWYQQSLDQGLQFLIQYYNGEERAKGNILERFSAQQFPDLHSELNLSSLELGDSALYFCASSVDDMGVDEQYFGPGTRLTVT.

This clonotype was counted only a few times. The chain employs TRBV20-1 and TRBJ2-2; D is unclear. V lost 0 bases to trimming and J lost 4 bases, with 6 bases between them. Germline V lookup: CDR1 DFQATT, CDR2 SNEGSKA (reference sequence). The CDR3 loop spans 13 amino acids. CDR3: CSARDRPTGELFF. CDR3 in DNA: TGCAGTGCTAGAGATAGGCCCACCGGGGAGCTGTTTTTT.

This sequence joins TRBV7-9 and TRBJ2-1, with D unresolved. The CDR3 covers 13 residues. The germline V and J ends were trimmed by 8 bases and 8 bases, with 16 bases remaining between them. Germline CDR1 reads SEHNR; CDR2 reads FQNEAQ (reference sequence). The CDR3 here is CASSEKGYDEQFF. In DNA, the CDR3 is TGTGCCAGCTCCGAGAAGGGATACGATGAGCAGTTCTTC.

The CDR3 region is CSARDFETGTPNTEAFF. Written as DNA, the CDR3 is TGCAGTGCTAGAGATTTTGAGACCGGGACACCAAACACTGAAGCTTTCTTT. V and J are TRBV20-1 and TRBJ1-1; maybe TRBD1 (6 bases). The V gene lost 0 bases and the J gene lost 2 bases, with 19 bases spanning the gap. The CDR3 has 17 residues. Germline CDR1 is DFQATT and CDR2 is SNEGSKA (reference sequence).

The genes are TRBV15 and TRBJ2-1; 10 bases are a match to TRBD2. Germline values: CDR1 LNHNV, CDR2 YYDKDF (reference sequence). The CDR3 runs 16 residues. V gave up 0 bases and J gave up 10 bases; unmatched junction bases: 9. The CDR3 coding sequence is TGTGCCACCAGCAGAGATCTTCCGGGACTAGCGAGGGAGCAGTTCTTC. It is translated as CATSRDLPGLAREQFF.

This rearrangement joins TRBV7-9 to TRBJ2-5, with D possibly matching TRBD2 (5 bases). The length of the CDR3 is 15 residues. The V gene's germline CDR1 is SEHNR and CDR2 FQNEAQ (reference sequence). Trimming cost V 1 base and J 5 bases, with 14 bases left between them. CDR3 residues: CASSLGGSPGETQYF. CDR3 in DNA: TGTGCCAGCAGCTTAGGTGGATCACCGGGGGAGACCCAGTACTTC. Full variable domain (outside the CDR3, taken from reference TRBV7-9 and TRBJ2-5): DTGVSQNPRHKITKRGQNVTFRCDPISEHNRLYWYRQTLGQGPEFLTYFQNEAQLEKSRLLSDRFSAERPKGSFSTLEIQRTEQGDSAMYLCASSLGGSPGETQYFGPGTRLLVL.

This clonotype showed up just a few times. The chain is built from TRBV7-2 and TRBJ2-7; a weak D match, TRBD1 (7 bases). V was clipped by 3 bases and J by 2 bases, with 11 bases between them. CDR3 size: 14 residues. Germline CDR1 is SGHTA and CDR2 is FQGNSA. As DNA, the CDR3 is TGTGCCAGCAGCTTTCAGGGGGGCGCCTACGAGCAGTACTTC. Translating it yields CASSFQGGAYEQYF. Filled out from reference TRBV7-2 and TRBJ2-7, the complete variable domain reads GAGVSQSPSNKVTEKGKDVELRCDPISGHTALYWYRQSLGQGLEFLIYFQGNSAPDKSGLPSDRFSAERTGGSVSTLTIQRTQQEDSAVYLCASSFQGGAYEQYFGPGTRLTVT.

CDR3 loop: CASSLGQGRSNQPQHF. CDR3 nucleotide sequence: TGTGCCAGCAGTTTGGGGCAGGGCAGGAGCAATCAGCCCCAGCATTTT. This chain joins TRBV12-3 or TRBV12-4 and TRBJ1-5, with D possibly matching TRBD1 (5 bases). Trimming removed 3 bases at V and 1 base at J, with 13 bases between. The CDR3 sequence is 16 residues long.

The CDR3 DNA reads as TGCGCCAGCAGCCCAGCAGTGAGGGCTGGAAACACCATATATTTT. It yields the protein CASSPAVRAGNTIYF. The chain couples TRBV4-1 to TRBJ1-3, with D uncertain. The CDR3 extends over 15 amino acids. Trimming took 4 bases from V and 2 from J, leaving 12 bases between them. The germline V gene encodes CDR1 MGHRA and CDR2 YSYEKL.

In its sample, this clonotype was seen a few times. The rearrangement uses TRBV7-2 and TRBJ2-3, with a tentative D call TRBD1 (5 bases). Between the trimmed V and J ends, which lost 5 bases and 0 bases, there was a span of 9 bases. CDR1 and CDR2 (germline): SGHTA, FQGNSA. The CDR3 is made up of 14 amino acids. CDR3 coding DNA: TGTGCCAGCAGCGCAGGGTTTAGCACAGATACGCAGTATTTT. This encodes CASSAGFSTDTQYF.

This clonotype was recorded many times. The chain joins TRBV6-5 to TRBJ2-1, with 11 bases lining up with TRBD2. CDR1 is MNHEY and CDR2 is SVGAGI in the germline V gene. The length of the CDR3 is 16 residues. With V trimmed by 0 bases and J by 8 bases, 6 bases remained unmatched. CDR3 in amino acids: CASSYSVLAGGHEQFF. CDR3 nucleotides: TGTGCCAGCAGTTACTCGGTCCTAGCGGGGGGCCATGAGCAGTTCTTC.

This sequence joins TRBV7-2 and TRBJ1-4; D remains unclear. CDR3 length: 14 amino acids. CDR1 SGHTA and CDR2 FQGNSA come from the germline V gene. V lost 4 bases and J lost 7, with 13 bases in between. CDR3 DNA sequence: TGTGCCAGCAGCTCAGGAGGAGGGATTGAAAAACTGTTTTTT. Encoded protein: CASSSGGGIEKLFF.

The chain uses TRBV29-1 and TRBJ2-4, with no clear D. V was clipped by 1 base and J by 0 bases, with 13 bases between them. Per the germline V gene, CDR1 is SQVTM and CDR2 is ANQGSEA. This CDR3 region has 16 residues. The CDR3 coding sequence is TGCAGCGTTGAAGGAGGTCCAAGATCAGCCAAAAACATTCAGTACTTC. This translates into CSVEGGPRSAKNIQYF.